Below, 20 T cell receptor beta chains from the same sample are listed, as sequenced in a study of lymphopenia after photon versus proton radiotherapy. Assay: immunoSEQ multiplex PCR; the TCRdb copy retains only in-frame clones and omits some. The table lists about 14,000 clones, 65% to 85% of them singletons, with roughly 29% in the top ten. The sample here was peripheral blood, taken from a patient treated with photon-based radiotherapy. These receptors all come from a man aged 45-65 years with gastric cancer.

The rearrangement uses TRBV2 and TRBJ2-5; D possibly corresponds to TRBD2 (6 bases). Between the trimmed V and J ends, which lost 8 bases and 4 bases, there was a span of 11 bases. The germline gives CDR1 SNHLY, CDR2 FYNNEI. This CDR3 spans 12 amino acids. The CDR3 sequence is CASGGTLETQYF. The CDR3, as DNA: TGTGCCAGCGGCGGGACGTTAGAGACCCAGTACTTC.

The CDR3 region is CASSDSGGTSTDTQYF. In nucleotides, the CDR3 is TGTGCCAGCAGTGACTCGGGCGGAACTAGCACAGATACGCAGTATTTT. The chain is built from TRBV6-4 and TRBJ2-3; no firm D call. CDR1 and CDR2 (germline): MRHNA, SNTAGT. The CDR3 runs 16 residues. V was shortened by 0 bases and J by 0 bases, with 10 bases between the two germline ends.

The rearrangement joins TRBV28 to TRBJ2-4; maybe TRBD1 (6 bases). Germline CDR1 is MDHEN and CDR2 is SYDVKM. The CDR3 consists of 19 residues. V lost 3 bases and J lost 0, with 21 bases in between. Here the CDR3 reads CASSFSYGGAPLAKNIQYF. The CDR3 region has the DNA TGTGCCAGCAGTTTTTCGTATGGGGGCGCCCCCCTAGCCAAAAACATTCAGTACTTC.

The chain links TRBV18 to TRBJ1-3; D unresolved. V was trimmed by 3 bases and J by 2 bases, leaving 8 bases between them. The CDR3 is 14 residues long. Germline-derived CDR1 and CDR2 are KGHSH and LQKENI. The CDR3 DNA reads TGTGCCAGCTCACCGGAAGCCACTGGAAACACCATATATTTT. Protein: CASSPEATGNTIYF.

In DNA, the CDR3 is TGTGCCACCAGCAGAGCCCCGGGAGAGACCCAGTACTTC. Amino acids: CATSRAPGETQYF. The chain carries TRBV15 and TRBJ2-5; the D is unclear. V was cut by 1 base and J by 4 bases, with 7 bases left in between. The CDR3 contains 13 residues. CDR1 is LNHNV and CDR2 is YYDKDF in the germline V gene (reference sequence).

J is TRBJ1-2 and V is TRBV29-1; no clear D. V was pared by 6 bases and J by 6 bases, with 8 bases between. This CDR3 has 10 residues. CDR1 is SQVTM, CDR2 ANQGSEA, per germline. The CDR3, as DNA: TGCAGCGTCGCCTTTAATGGCTACACCTTC. Amino acid sequence: CSVAFNGYTF.

The J gene is TRBJ1-6, the V gene TRBV5-1; 10 bases agree with TRBD1. The germline V gene has CDR1 SGHRS and CDR2 YFSETQ. This CDR3 comprises 18 residues. V shed 4 bases, J shed 8 bases, and the junction held 15 bases outside the gene matches. The CDR3 region is CASSLKDRGSSWDSPLHF. The CDR3 DNA reads TGCGCCAGCAGCCTAAAGGACAGGGGGTCGAGTTGGGATTCACCCCTCCACTTT.

This sequence joins TRBV6-1 and TRBJ2-2; D call uncertain. V was clipped by 2 bases and J by 5 bases, with 3 bases between them. The V gene's germline CDR1 is MNHNS and CDR2 SASEGT. This CDR3 is built from 12 residues. The CDR3 loop is CASSELTGELFF. The CDR3 DNA is TGTGCCAGCAGTGAACTGACCGGGGAGCTGTTTTTT.

The chain recombines TRBV4-3 with TRBJ1-4; D perhaps matches TRBD1 (5 bases). V lost 0 bases to trimming and J lost 6 bases, with 8 bases between them. Germline CDR1 is LGHNA and CDR2 is YSLEER. The CDR3 spans 14 residues. The CDR3 here is CASSQDRVYEKLFF. DNA for the CDR3: TGCGCCAGCAGCCAAGACAGGGTATATGAAAAACTGTTTTTT.

The rearrangement links TRBV29-1 to TRBJ1-1, with D perhaps matching TRBD1 (6 bases). CDR1 and CDR2 from the germline V gene are SQVTM and ANQGSEA. V was trimmed by 4 bases and J by 4 bases, leaving 13 bases between them. The length of the CDR3 is 13 residues. The CDR3: CSVVADRPTEAFF. CDR3 DNA sequence: TGCAGCGTTGTAGCCGACAGGCCCACTGAAGCTTTCTTT. Filled out from reference TRBV29-1 and TRBJ1-1, the complete variable domain reads SAVISQKPSRDICQRGTSLTIQCQVDSQVTMMFWYRQQPGQSLTLIATANQGSEATYESGFVIDKFPISRPNLTFSTLTVSNMSPEDSSIYLCSVVADRPTEAFFGQGTRLTVV.

This clone is labeled medium-sized. The V and J genes are TRBV2 and TRBJ2-7; TRBD2 aligns across 9 bases. The CDR3 spans 13 residues. The germline CDR1 and CDR2 sequences are SNHLY and FYNNEI. Trimming cost V 4 bases and J 4 bases; bases outside gene matches: 2. DNA for the CDR3: TGTGCCAGCAGTGCGCTAGCGGGGTACGAGCAGTACGTC. Translating gives CASSALAGYEQYV.

The chain uses TRBV23-1 and TRBJ2-7, with D unclear. TRBV23-1 is an open reading frame whose function is uncertain. This CDR3 is 15 amino acids long. V lost 0 bases to trimming and J lost 4 bases, with 13 bases between them. The CDR3 region has the DNA TGCGCCAGCAGTCAATCGAGTGGGGATCGGTACGAGCAGTACTTC. Its translation is CASSQSSGDRYEQYF.

The chain uses TRBV11-1 and TRBJ1-2; tentative D call: TRBD1 (5 bases). The germline V and J ends were trimmed by 3 bases and 6 bases, with 8 bases remaining between them. CDR3 length: 12 amino acids. The V gene's germline CDR1 is SGHAT and CDR2 FQDESV (reference sequence). This chain's CDR3 is CASSLGQHGYTF. CDR3 in DNA: TGTGCCAGCAGCTTGGGGCAGCATGGCTACACCTTC.

This chain links TRBV30 with TRBJ2-1, with 9 positions matching TRBD2. With 2 bases clipped from V and 8 bases from J, the junction kept 13 bases outside the gene matches. This CDR3 has 16 residues. CDR1 and CDR2 from the germline V gene are GTSNPN and SVGIG (reference sequence). The CDR3 coding sequence is TGTGCCTGGAGTAGACCGACTAGCGGCAGGCGGGATGAGCAGTTCTTC. Encoded protein: CAWSRPTSGRRDEQFF.

This chain uses TRBV2 with TRBJ2-7; 9 bases are shared with TRBD2. The CDR3 length is 15 residues. The V gene end was trimmed by 6 bases and the J gene end by 1 base; junction bases not matched to a gene: 7. Germline CDR1 and CDR2: SNHLY and FYNNEI. CDR3 residues: CASRNSGGGSYEQYF. The CDR3 nucleotides read TGTGCCAGCAGGAATAGCGGGGGAGGGTCCTACGAGCAGTACTTC.

The genes are TRBV18 and TRBJ2-3; D unresolved. The CDR3 has 12 amino acids. Trimming took off 3 bases at V and 2 bases at J, with 3 bases between the two ends. Germline loops: CDR1 KGHSH, CDR2 LQKENI. For the CDR3, the DNA is TGTGCCAGCTCACCTAACACAGATACGCAGTATTTT. This encodes CASSPNTDTQYF.

The J gene is TRBJ1-4, the V gene TRBV4-1; D gene unclear. The CDR3 extends over 12 amino acids. Trimming cost V 2 bases and J 8 bases, with 6 bases left between them. The germline CDR1 and CDR2 sequences are MGHRA and YSYEKL. This chain's CDR3 is CASSQIPEKLFF. The CDR3, as DNA: TGCGCCAGCAGCCAAATTCCCGAAAAACTGTTTTTT.

The rearrangement uses TRBV5-1 and TRBJ1-5; 9 bases line up with TRBD1. V shed 4 bases, J shed 4 bases, and the junction held 6 bases outside the gene matches. The germline CDR1 and CDR2 sequences are SGHRS and YFSETQ. The CDR3 is 15 amino acids. Here the CDR3 reads CASSTTGGPNQPQHF. The CDR3 nucleotides read TGCGCCAGCAGCACTACAGGGGGCCCTAATCAGCCCCAGCATTTT.

V and J are TRBV9 and TRBJ1-1; 7 bases map to TRBD1. The germline gives CDR1 SGDLS, CDR2 YYNGEE. The CDR3 covers 15 residues. V shed 2 bases, J shed 4 bases, and the junction held 8 bases outside the gene matches. CDR3 nucleotide sequence: TGTGCCAGCAGCGTGGCCGGCAGGGGGGCCACTGAAGCTTTCTTT. Protein sequence: CASSVAGRGATEAFF.

The chain combines TRBV5-1 with TRBJ2-4; D unresolved. The germline V and J ends were trimmed by 0 bases and 7 bases, with 14 bases remaining between them. CDR3 length: 15 residues. Germline lookup yields CDR1 SGHRS and CDR2 YFSETQ. CDR3 sequence: CASSLDFGVFNIQYF. CDR3 bases: TGCGCCAGCAGCTTGGATTTTGGGGTTTTCAACATTCAGTACTTC.